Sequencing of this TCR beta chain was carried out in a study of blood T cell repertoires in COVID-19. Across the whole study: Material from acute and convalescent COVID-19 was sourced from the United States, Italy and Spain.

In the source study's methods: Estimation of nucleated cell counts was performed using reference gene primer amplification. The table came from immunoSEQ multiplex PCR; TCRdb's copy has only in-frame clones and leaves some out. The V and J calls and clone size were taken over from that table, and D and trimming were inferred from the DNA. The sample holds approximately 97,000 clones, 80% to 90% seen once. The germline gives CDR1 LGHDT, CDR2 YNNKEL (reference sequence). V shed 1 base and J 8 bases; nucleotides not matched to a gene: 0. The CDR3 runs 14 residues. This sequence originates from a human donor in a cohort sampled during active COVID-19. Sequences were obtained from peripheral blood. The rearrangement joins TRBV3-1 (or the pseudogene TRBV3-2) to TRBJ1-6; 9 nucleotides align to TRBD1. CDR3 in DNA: TGTGCCAGCAGCCAAGGACAGGGGGATTCACCCCTCCACTTT. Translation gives CASSQGQGDSPLHF.